The rows below give T cell receptor beta chains drawn from one sample of a study of technical replicates of blood from a handful of donors. Some clones are missing from TCRdb's copy, which holds only in-frame ones; the method was immunoSEQ multiplex PCR. Here the sample spans about 75,000 clones, more than 85% being singletons. Input material: PBMCs. Receptor source: a human donor in good health. Some clones in this sample may be carry-over from other donors' samples. Both conserved end residues are trimmed from each CDR3.

v_gene	CDR3aa
TRBV6-5	ASSAHRDSYQPQH
TRBV2	ASSYRDRGLQETQY
TRBV25-1	ASSELAGTGELF
TRBV5-4	ATRGAGTDTQY
TRBV10-1	ASRHQSGRAVFALLNEQF
TRBV5-5	ASSTGYGNQPQH
TRBV5-1	ASRPGLSSYNEQF
TRBV2	ASSRQGQADTQY
TRBV7-8	ASSLPRQRSYEQY
TRBV29-1	SVVRNGAAEAF
TRBV7-8	ASSAPRGTGGLGYT
TRBV25-1	ASSEISVETQY
TRBV9	ASSSGLAGGWNTQY
TRBV20-1	SASLGDEQY
TRBV9	ASSVATGTSGRVTDTQY
TRBV5-8	ASSWGNGGLIETQY
TRBV7-3	ASSPMGGAQNNEQF
TRBV7-2	ASSRDSANTGELF
TRBV20-1	SGLSSFEAF
TRBV11-1	ASSLLGSAPF
TRBV14	ASSLITSGRPNEQF
TRBV4-2	ASSQGRGTSEGMVKY
TRBV6-6	ASRLTGSTEAF
TRBV9	ASSLSSGVRDTQY
TRBV4-3	ASSQESGGWETQY
TRBV7-3	ASSSGGTNEQF
TRBV4-1	ASSQVQSQGSNSPLH
TRBV13	ASSLMGGTGANVLT
TRBV18	ASSPLAGTYNEQF
TRBV19	ASSIGQGIQETQY
TRBV10-3	AISGTGKETQY
TRBV19	ASSRQTAINYGYT
TRBV27	ASSRGERGYEQY
TRBV7-3	ASSLQSRGANVLT
TRBV25-1	ASRTYTLGEAF
TRBV6-4	ASRTRDRRHDTQY
TRBV7-2	ASTIAGGRTDTQY
TRBV11-2	ASSLGLQNEQF
TRBV12-5	ASGLVLGQGAYEQY
TRBV5-1	ASSLQGVGYGYT
TRBV16	ASARSQPNTEAF
TRBV6-5	ASSTLAGRYEQY